The rows below give T cell receptor beta chains drawn from one sample of a study of T cell responses to AZD1222 COVID-19 vaccine. The repertoire was sequenced with immunoSEQ multiplex PCR; TCRdb's copy has only in-frame clones and lacks some. The sample records nearly 110,000 clones, about 92% being singletons. Specimen: peripheral blood, collected 28 days after the second AZD1222 dose. All receptors derive from an adult who received the AZD1222 COVID-19 vaccine. The CDR3 runs from the conserved cysteine through the conserved F or W. D genes are given only for firm matches. Size values are once, few and many counts, or a class for expanded clones, and some rows have none.

CDR3	DNA	V	J	D	size
CASSPRDGQETQYF	TGTGCCAGCAGTCCCCGCGACGGCCAAGAGACCCAGTACTTC	TRBV2	TRBJ2-5	NA	NA
CASSFGRGGRWELFF	TGTGCCAGCAGTTTCGGGCGGGGGGGCCGGTGGGAGCTGTTTTTT	TRBV6-5	TRBJ2-2	TRBD2	NA
CAWSVRGGSEKLFF	TGTGCCTGGAGCGTACGAGGGGGGAGTGAAAAACTGTTTTTT	TRBV30	TRBJ1-4	NA	few
CASSEGGAGTYTQYF	TGTGCCAGCAGTGAAGGAGGAGCGGGGACTTATACGCAGTATTTT	TRBV25-1	TRBJ2-3	TRBD2	NA
CASSNVDQPQHF	TGTGCCAGCAGCAACGTCGATCAGCCCCAGCATTTT	TRBV7-9	TRBJ1-5	NA	NA
CASSLQGITEAFF	TGTGCCAGCAGTTTACAGGGGATCACTGAAGCTTTCTTT	TRBV27	TRBJ1-1	NA	few
CASSSIEGARGNTIYF	TGCGCCAGCAGCTCGATCGAGGGGGCGAGGGGAAACACCATATATTTT	TRBV5-1	TRBJ1-3	TRBD1	NA
CATSEWGDGYTF	TGTGCCACCAGTGAATGGGGGGACGGCTACACCTTC	TRBV24-1	TRBJ1-2	NA	NA
CASSILTGYNEQFF	TGTGCCAGCAGCATACTTACAGGGTACAATGAGCAGTTCTTC	TRBV7-8	TRBJ2-1	NA	NA
CASSIPGSGDEKLFF	TGTGCCAGTAGTATACCGGGATCAGGGGATGAAAAACTGTTTTTT	TRBV19	TRBJ1-4	NA	NA
CASSPNQGTTEAFF	TGTGCCAGCTCACCAAACCAGGGGACCACTGAAGCTTTCTTT	TRBV18	TRBJ1-1	NA	NA
CASSLGGRGWTQTQYF	TGTGCCAGCAGCTTAGGGGGTAGGGGGTGGACGCAGACCCAGTACTTC	TRBV7-2	TRBJ2-5	NA	NA
CASTSTSGGPAETQYF	TGTGCCAGCACCTCAACATCGGGGGGGCCAGCAGAGACCCAGTACTTC	TRBV6-6	TRBJ2-5	TRBD2	once
CASSLEAVGNYQETQYF	TGTGCCAGCAGCTTAGAGGCGGTGGGCAACTACCAAGAGACCCAGTACTTC	TRBV7-3	TRBJ2-5	NA	once
CATSRGDRGGGELFF	TGTGCCACCAGTCGTGGGGACAGGGGAGGCGGGGAGCTGTTTTTT	TRBV24-1	TRBJ2-2	TRBD1	NA
CASSYGAGSMNTEAFF	TGTGCCAGCAGTTACGGGGCGGGATCTATGAACACTGAAGCTTTCTTT	TRBV6-5	TRBJ1-1	NA	NA
CASSYTFSGPGNTIYF	TGTGCCAGCAGCTATACCTTTTCGGGACCCGGAAACACCATATATTTT	TRBV7-9	TRBJ1-3	NA	NA
CASSQTGSTDTQYF	TGTGCCAGCAGCCAGACAGGGAGCACAGATACGCAGTATTTT	TRBV5-5	TRBJ2-3	TRBD1	NA
CASSSAQGYYGYTF	TGTGCCAGCAGTAGCGCTCAGGGGTACTATGGCTACACCTTC	TRBV6-2/TRBV6-3	TRBJ1-2	NA	few
CASSGRGATGELFF	TGTGCCAGCAGTGGGAGGGGCGCCACCGGGGAGCTGTTTTTT	TRBV5-6	TRBJ2-2	TRBD2	NA
CSASPRNTEAFF	TGCAGTGCTAGTCCCAGGAACACTGAAGCTTTCTTT	TRBV20-1	TRBJ1-1	NA	NA
CASSQAGVSTDTQYF	TGCGCCAGCAGCCAAGCGGGGGTGAGCACAGATACGCAGTATTTT	TRBV4-3	TRBJ2-3	NA	NA
CASSTYRSNTGELFF	TGTGCCAGCAGCACCTATCGCTCGAACACCGGGGAGCTGTTTTTT	TRBV7-6	TRBJ2-2	NA	NA
CASSPPTGGFGGYTF	TGTGCCAGCTCACCACCGACAGGGGGCTTTGGTGGCTACACCTTC	TRBV18	TRBJ1-2	TRBD1	NA
CASSPGSWGAGEQFF	TGTGCCAGCAGTCCCGGGTCTTGGGGGGCAGGTGAGCAGTTCTTC	TRBV2	TRBJ2-1	NA	once
CASSLGIYTEAFF	TGTGCCAGCAGCTTAGGGATATACACTGAAGCTTTCTTT	TRBV5-6	TRBJ1-1	NA	NA
CAISEVAGAKGETQYF	TGTGCCATCAGTGAGGTGGCAGGGGCTAAGGGAGAGACCCAGTACTTC	TRBV10-3	TRBJ2-5	NA	NA
CASSGSSGGVFSYEQYF	TGTGCCAGCAGTGGATCTAGCGGGGGGGTATTCTCCTACGAGCAGTACTTC	TRBV2	TRBJ2-7	TRBD2	NA
CASSEVGKNNQPQHF	TGTGCCAGCAGTGAAGTGGGAAAGAACAATCAGCCCCAGCATTTT	TRBV6-1	TRBJ1-5	NA	NA
CSVAPPGGGGELFF	TGCAGCGTAGCCCCCCCGGGCGGGGGCGGGGAGCTGTTTTTT	TRBV29-1	TRBJ2-2	TRBD2	once
CASSQGTGLETQYF	TGTGCCAGCAGCCAAGGGACAGGGCTGGAGACCCAGTACTTC	TRBV3-1/TRBV3-2	TRBJ2-5	TRBD1	NA
CASSQNRGHNEQFF	TGTGCCAGCAGCCAGAACAGGGGGCACAATGAGCAGTTCTTC	TRBV3-1/TRBV3-2	TRBJ2-1	TRBD1	NA
CASSWTGIRHIQYF	TGTGCCAGCAGTTGGACGGGAATACGGCACATTCAGTACTTC	TRBV27	TRBJ2-4	NA	NA
CSAFDYTEAFF	TGCAGTGCTTTTGATTACACTGAAGCTTTCTTT	TRBV20-1	TRBJ1-1	NA	NA
CASSVGKGAVTEAFF	TGTGCCAGCAGCGTAGGAAAGGGGGCGGTCACTGAAGCTTTCTTT	TRBV9	TRBJ1-1	TRBD1	NA
CASSFPGQGFTGELFF	TGCGCCAGCAGCTTCCCGGGACAGGGGTTCACCGGGGAGCTGTTTTTT	TRBV5-1	TRBJ2-2	TRBD1	few
CASSYMGDYGYTF	TGTGCCAGCAGCTACATGGGGGACTATGGCTACACCTTC	TRBV6-5	TRBJ1-2	NA	NA
CASTAASSQPQHF	TGTGCCAGTACTGCTGCTTCTAGTCAGCCCCAGCATTTT	TRBV19	TRBJ1-5	NA	NA
CAISDRGQENGYTF	TGTGCCATCAGTGACAGGGGGCAAGAAAATGGCTACACCTTC	TRBV10-3	TRBJ1-2	TRBD1	NA
CASSLEQRGSDYEQYF	TGTGCCAGCAGCCTGGAACAGCGGGGGTCGGACTACGAGCAGTACTTC	TRBV5-5	TRBJ2-7	TRBD2	NA
CASSRTPGLAGPGELFF	TGCGCCAGCAGCCGGACGCCGGGACTAGCGGGCCCCGGGGAGCTGTTTTTT	TRBV4-3	TRBJ2-2	TRBD2	NA
CASSPVPAGNTGELFF	TGTGCCAGCTCTCCCGTTCCTGCGGGTAACACCGGGGAGCTGTTTTTT	TRBV18	TRBJ2-2	NA	NA
CASSIGTESEQFF	TGTGCCAGTAGTATTGGGACAGAGAGTGAGCAGTTCTTC	TRBV19	TRBJ2-1	TRBD1	NA
CASSPQRNTEAFF	TGTGCCAGCAGTCCTCAGCGCAACACTGAAGCTTTCTTT	TRBV12-3/TRBV12-4	TRBJ1-1	NA	NA
CASSLDPYNEQFF	TGTGCCAGCAGCCTCGACCCATACAATGAGCAGTTCTTC	TRBV7-2	TRBJ2-1	NA	NA
CATSDATGVTEAFF	TGTGCCACCAGTGATGCGACAGGGGTGACTGAAGCTTTCTTT	TRBV24-1	TRBJ1-1	TRBD1	NA
CASSVRQGEAFF	TGTGCCAGCAGCGTACGCCAGGGGGAAGCTTTCTTT	TRBV9	TRBJ1-1	NA	NA
CASSLAGAGDGAPLHF	TGTGCCAGCAGCTTGGCGGGGGCAGGGGACGGGGCACCCCTCCACTTT	TRBV5-4	TRBJ1-6	NA	NA
CASSPGTGGRNTIYF	TGTGCCAGCAGCCCCGGGACAGGGGGCAGAAACACCATATATTTT	TRBV7-6	TRBJ1-3	TRBD1	NA
CASSALETQYF	TGTGCCAGCAGTGCCCTGGAGACCCAGTACTTC	TRBV7-2	TRBJ2-5	NA	once
CATSKNTEAFF	TGTGCCACCAGCAAAAACACTGAAGCTTTCTTT	TRBV15	TRBJ1-1	NA	NA
CASSPPGLMNTEAFF	TGTGCCAGCTCACCACCAGGACTCATGAACACTGAAGCTTTCTTT	TRBV18	TRBJ1-1	NA	NA
CASSLGRLGTEAFF	TGTGCCAGCAGCCTCGGGCGGCTCGGGACTGAAGCTTTCTTT	TRBV6-5	TRBJ1-1	NA	NA
CASSPPNNSPLHF	TGTGCCAGCTCACCCCCGAATAATTCACCCCTCCACTTT	TRBV18	TRBJ1-6	NA	NA